What follows is one T cell receptor beta chain and its context. The antigen is unknown. TCRdb reanalysed the 5' RACE reads using MiXCR and keeps one entry per CDR3 protein. The table shows just under 550,000 distinct CDR3 sequences, with roughly 22% occurring only once. These data belong to a study of T-cell memory formation after mild COVID-19. Study observations and caveats: The study detected some responding clones in pre-infection memory, suggesting cross-reactive memory joined.

Sequencing used PBMCs or a T cell subset sorted from them (not recorded which). This sequence originates from an adult woman who had mild COVID-19 (a few samples of this study predate the infection). Cell type and time point are not known.

The CDR3, as DNA: TGTGCCATCAGTGAGTCAGATACTAGCGGGGGCAATGAGCAGTTCTTC. This gives the protein CAISESDTSGGNEQFF. V usage is TRBV10-3 and J usage is TRBJ2-1; 11 nucleotides align to TRBD2. The V gene's germline CDR1 is ENHRY and CDR2 SYGVKD. The CDR3 sequence is 16 residues long. V lost 0 bases, J lost 6 bases, and 4 bases stayed unmatched.